This is a list of T cell receptor beta chains from one sample in a study of blood T cell repertoires in COVID-19. Sequenced by immunoSEQ multiplex PCR; TCRdb stores in-frame clones only, minus some. The table records roughly 120,000 clones, 85% to 90% of them present only once. The sample was peripheral blood. These TCRs come from a man between 65 and 80 years old with active or convalescent COVID-19. CDR3s include the opening cysteine and the closing phenylalanine or tryptophan. A D gene is named only where the DNA matches it firmly. Clone size is not always given. Where it is, it says once, few, many or a class for expanded clones.

>TRBJ1-2|-|TRBV28|TRBD1
CASSSYPQGAMGGYTF
TGTGCCAGCAGCTCATACCCACAGGGGGCAATGGGTGGCTACACCTTC
>TRBJ2-7|-|TRBV7-9|-
CASSPTTYEQYF
TGTGCCAGCAGTCCGACTACGTACGAGCAGTACTTC
>TRBJ2-5|-|TRBV3-1/TRBV3-2|TRBD2
CASSQTTSGRETQYF
TGTGCCAGCAGCCAAACCACTAGCGGGAGGGAGACCCAGTACTTC
>TRBJ1-3|-|TRBV19|-
CASTIGTGNTIYF
TGTGCCAGTACGATCGGGACTGGAAACACCATATATTTT
>TRBJ2-2|-|TRBV30|-
CAWQLVENTGELFF
TGTGCCTGGCAACTAGTGGAGAACACCGGGGAGCTGTTTTTT
>TRBJ1-1|-|TRBV11-2|-
CASSLVRGDTEAFF
TGTGCCAGCAGCTTAGTCAGGGGAGACACTGAAGCTTTCTTT
>TRBJ2-3|-|TRBV6-1|-
CASSEIFSGKGTDTQYF
TGTGCCAGCAGTGAAATATTCAGCGGCAAGGGTACAGATACGCAGTATTTT
>TRBJ2-2|-|TRBV28|TRBD2
CASSGIGLPGGGELFF
TGTGCCAGCAGTGGGATAGGACTCCCGGGGGGCGGGGAGCTGTTTTTT
>TRBJ1-6|-|TRBV30|TRBD1
CASKGQGGSPLHF
TGTGCCTCGAAGGGACAGGGAGGTTCACCCCTCCACTTT
>TRBJ2-2|-|TRBV5-6|TRBD2
CASKERELTTGELFF
TGTGCCAGCAAAGAGCGGGAGCTTACCACCGGGGAGCTGTTTTTT
>TRBJ1-2|-|TRBV10-1|TRBD1
CASKLNLDRVGYGYTF
TGCGCCAGCAAACTAAACCTTGACAGGGTTGGCTATGGCTACACCTTC
>TRBJ2-1|-|TRBV28|-
CASSLWGGDEQFF
TGTGCCAGCAGTTTATGGGGCGGGGATGAGCAGTTCTTC
>TRBJ2-5|once|TRBV6-5|TRBD1
CASRTGDWETQYF
TGTGCCAGCAGAACAGGGGATTGGGAGACCCAGTACTTC
>TRBJ1-5|-|TRBV6-6|-
CASKGQGWQPQHF
TGTGCCAGCAAGGGGCAGGGTTGGCAGCCCCAGCATTTT
>TRBJ1-1|-|TRBV6-5|-
CASSVREANTEAFF
TGTGCCAGCAGCGTCCGGGAGGCCAACACTGAAGCTTTCTTT
>TRBJ2-2|-|TRBV27|-
CASSPRTPYTGELFF
TGTGCCAGCAGTCCCCGGACACCCTACACCGGGGAGCTGTTTTTT
>TRBJ2-3|-|TRBV28|TRBD2
CASSFSSGKAPDTQYF
TGTGCCAGCAGTTTCTCTAGCGGGAAAGCTCCAGATACGCAGTATTTT
>TRBJ2-1|-|TRBV2|-
CASSEQGLGVLEQFF
TGTGCCAGCAGTGAGCAGGGTCTAGGAGTCCTTGAGCAGTTCTTC
>TRBJ2-3|-|TRBV15|-
CATSRPSGATDTQYF
TGTGCCACCAGCAGGCCGTCGGGTGCGACAGATACGCAGTATTTT
>TRBJ2-1|-|TRBV27|TRBD1
CASRHRGWDEQFF
TGTGCCAGCAGACACAGGGGTTGGGATGAGCAGTTCTTC
>TRBJ1-5|-|TRBV6-6|TRBD1
CASSRQGASSNQPQHF
TGTGCCAGCAGCCGGCAGGGGGCATCAAGCAATCAGCCCCAGCATTTT
>TRBJ2-5|once|TRBV5-4|-
CASSLGQVQETQYF
TGTGCCAGCAGCTTGGGGCAGGTCCAAGAGACCCAGTACTTC
>TRBJ2-1|-|TRBV27|TRBD2
CASSSGLAGLIEQFF
TGTGCCAGCAGTTCGGGACTAGCGGGACTTATTGAGCAGTTCTTC
>TRBJ1-2|-|TRBV3-1/TRBV3-2|-
CASSQTGHPYGYTF
TGTGCCAGCAGCCAAACAGGGCACCCGTATGGCTACACCTTC
>TRBJ2-1|-|TRBV5-1|TRBD1
CASSLGQGYNEQFF
TGCGCCAGCAGCTTGGGACAGGGTTACAATGAGCAGTTCTTC
>TRBJ2-6|-|TRBV30|-
CAWSVQSGANVLTF
TGTGCCTGGAGTGTACAGAGTGGGGCCAACGTCCTGACTTTC
>TRBJ2-7|-|TRBV7-8|-
CASSLDAGTGEQYF
TGTGCCAGCAGCTTAGACGCAGGCACGGGGGAGCAGTACTTC
>TRBJ2-5|-|TRBV27|TRBD2
CASSLRTSGQETQYF
TGTGCCAGCAGTCTTCGGACTAGCGGGCAAGAGACCCAGTACTTC